A single sample gave rise to the 14 T cell receptor beta chains below, sequenced in a study of T cell repertoires in cytomegalovirus infection. TCRdb re-analysed the reads in MiXCR, keeping a single row per CDR3 protein. The sample has about 250,000 distinct CDR3 sequences; 12% are singletons. Source material: PBMCs. These receptors all stem from a human donor in good health (CMV status not recorded). Some clones in this sample may be carry-over from other donors' samples.

This clonotype was seen repeatedly, ten times or more. J is TRBJ2-7 and V is TRBV6-5; 7 nucleotides line up with TRBD1. This CDR3 spans 14 amino acids. The V gene's germline CDR1 is MNHEY and CDR2 SVGAGI. J gave up 2 bases and V 4 bases, and 5 bases lay outside the gene matches. Here the CDR3 DNA reads TGTGCCAGCAGTTCCGACAGGGTACCCTACGAGCAGTACTTC. Its protein product is CASSSDRVPYEQYF.

This clonotype was seen many times. This chain links TRBV7-2 with TRBJ2-5; possibly TRBD2 for D (5 bases). Trimming removed 5 bases from V and 5 bases from J, with 15 bases in between. Germline V lookup: CDR1 SGHTA, CDR2 FQGNSA. The CDR3 length is 14 residues. CDR3 amino acids: CASSRGGSEETQYF. In DNA form, the CDR3 reads TGTGCCAGCAGCCGCGGAGGTAGTGAGGAGACCCAGTACTTC.

DNA for the CDR3: TGCGCCAGCAGCCTCGGTCACGGGGGGGCAATAGATACGCAGTATTTT. Translated: CASSLGHGGAIDTQYF. The chain links TRBV5-1 to TRBJ2-3; 8 bases are a match to TRBD2. The CDR3 sequence is 16 residues long. J lost 5 bases, V lost 4 bases, and 12 bases had no gene match. Per germline, CDR1 SGHRS and CDR2 YFSETQ.

Many counts were recorded for this clonotype. The chain joins TRBV7-2 to TRBJ2-3; D may correspond to TRBD1 or TRBD2 (5 bases each). Trimming took off 3 bases at V and 3 bases at J, with 10 bases between the two ends. The germline CDR1 and CDR2 sequences are SGHTA and FQGNSA. This CDR3 has 14 residues. The CDR3 region has the DNA TGTGCCAGCAGCTTCGCCAGGGAGACAGATACGCAGTATTTT. Amino acids: CASSFARETDTQYF. The full variable domain, with the rest looked up from reference TRBV7-2 and TRBJ2-3, is GAGVSQSPSNKVTEKGKDVELRCDPISGHTALYWYRQSLGQGLEFLIYFQGNSAPDKSGLPSDRFSAERTGGSVSTLTIQRTQQEDSAVYLCASSFARETDTQYFGPGTRLTVL.

This clonotype was seen repeatedly, ten times or more. The chain carries TRBV7-2 and TRBJ2-1, with D possibly being TRBD1 (5 bases). Trimming took off 3 bases at V and 9 bases at J, with 18 bases between the two ends. Germline V gene sequence: CDR1 SGHTA, CDR2 FQGNSA. There are 15 residues in the CDR3. CDR3 DNA: TGTGCCAGCAGCTTTCTTGTTCAGGGCTTTAGTGAGCAGTTCTTC. Translation: CASSFLVQGFSEQFF.

The CDR3 region is CASSFATVEAFF. Written as DNA, the CDR3 is TGTGCCAGCAGCTTTGCGACAGTTGAAGCTTTCTTT. J is TRBJ1-1 and V is TRBV5-6; possible D gene TRBD1, 5 bases. Trimming took off 2 bases at V and 7 bases at J, with 9 bases between the two ends. Germline CDR1 and CDR2: SGHDT and YYEEEE. CDR3 length equals 12 residues.

This clonotype was seen at least ten times. V and J are TRBV7-2 and TRBJ2-4; either TRBD1 or TRBD2 may fit D (5 bases each). This CDR3 spans 12 amino acids. Germline CDR1 reads SGHTA; CDR2 reads FQGNSA. V gave up 3 bases and J gave up 12 bases, with 12 bases separating them. This CDR3 is CASSFSGTDQYF. CDR3 coding DNA: TGTGCCAGCAGCTTTTCCGGGACGGATCAGTACTTC.

V gene TRBV20-1 combines with J gene TRBJ2-2, with 7 positions matching TRBD1. Germline V gene lookup returns CDR1 DFQATT and CDR2 SNEGSKA (reference sequence). Trimming cost V 6 bases and J 5 bases; bases outside gene matches: 9. This CDR3 spans 14 amino acids. CDR3 nucleotide sequence: TGCAGTGCCCCTCAAGGGGGCCCGACCGGGGAGCTGTTTTTT. This codes for CSAPQGGPTGELFF.

This clonotype occurred many times. V is TRBV19 and J is TRBJ2-1; perhaps TRBD2 as D (5 bases). V was shortened by 4 bases and J by 8 bases, with 9 bases between the two germline ends. Germline V gene sequence: CDR1 LNHDA, CDR2 SQIVND (reference sequence). The CDR3 contains 12 residues. CDR3 DNA sequence: TGTGCCAGTAGTACCCCGGGGTATGAGCAGTTCTTC. Protein sequence: CASSTPGYEQFF. The full variable domain, with the rest looked up from reference TRBV19 and TRBJ2-1, is DGGITQSPKYLFRKEGQNVTLSCEQNLNHDAMYWYRQDPGQGLRLIYYSQIVNDFQKGDIAEGYSVSREKKESFPLTVTSAQKNPTAFYLCASSTPGYEQFFGPGTRLTVL.

This clonotype was observed many times. The gene calls are TRBV7-3 and TRBJ2-1; D not resolved. Germline loops: CDR1 SGHTA, CDR2 FQGTGA. The CDR3 runs 14 residues. Trimming took off 3 bases at V and 10 bases at J, with 16 bases between the two ends. CDR3 nucleotides: TGTGCCAGCAGCTTCGGTGGGGTAGGGCGCGAGCAGTTCTTC. Translating it yields CASSFGGVGREQFF.

Ten or more counts support this clonotype. CDR3 nucleotides: TGTGCCAGCAGTGCAGGGGTTTCCTACAATGAGCAGTTCTTC. This sequence encodes CASSAGVSYNEQFF. The genes are TRBV12-3 or TRBV12-4 and TRBJ2-1; a weak D match, TRBD1 (6 bases). This CDR3 has 14 residues. Trimming took 5 bases from V and 1 from J, leaving 9 bases between them.

The sample holds many counts of this clonotype. The chain has TRBV7-8 and TRBJ1-3, with D hard to call. Trimming removed 1 base at V and 0 bases at J, with 7 bases between. The germline V gene has CDR1 SGHVS and CDR2 FQNEAQ. There are 15 residues in the CDR3. The CDR3 region is CASSLGRFSGNTIYF. In DNA, the CDR3 is TGTGCCAGCAGCTTAGGTCGGTTCTCTGGAAACACCATATATTTT.

This clonotype was seen a few times. The junction departs from germline at one end; a sequencing error may be responsible. V gene TRBV7-2 combines with J gene TRBJ2-4, with TRBD2 matching over 7 bases. Germline lookup yields CDR1 SGHTA and CDR2 FQGNSA. The CDR3 length is 14 residues. The chain's CDR3 is CASSLAVAKNIQYF. CDR3 nucleotides: TGTGCCAGCAGCCTAGCGGTAGCCAAAAACATTCAGTACTTC.

This clonotype was seen repeatedly, ten times or more. The chain combines TRBV19 with TRBJ1-1; TRBD1 is a possible D gene (6 bases). The length of the CDR3 is 14 residues. Germline CDR1 LNHDA, CDR2 SQIVND (reference sequence). Trimming shortened V by 5 bases and J by 4 bases, and 14 bases separated the two germline ends. Here the CDR3 DNA reads TGTGCCAGTAGTCGTCGGGGGCGCGGCACTGAAGCTTTCTTT. Protein sequence: CASSRRGRGTEAFF. Variable domain in full (rest from reference TRBV19 and TRBJ1-1): DGGITQSPKYLFRKEGQNVTLSCEQNLNHDAMYWYRQDPGQGLRLIYYSQIVNDFQKGDIAEGYSVSREKKESFPLTVTSAQKNPTAFYLCASSRRGRGTEAFFGQGTRLTVV.